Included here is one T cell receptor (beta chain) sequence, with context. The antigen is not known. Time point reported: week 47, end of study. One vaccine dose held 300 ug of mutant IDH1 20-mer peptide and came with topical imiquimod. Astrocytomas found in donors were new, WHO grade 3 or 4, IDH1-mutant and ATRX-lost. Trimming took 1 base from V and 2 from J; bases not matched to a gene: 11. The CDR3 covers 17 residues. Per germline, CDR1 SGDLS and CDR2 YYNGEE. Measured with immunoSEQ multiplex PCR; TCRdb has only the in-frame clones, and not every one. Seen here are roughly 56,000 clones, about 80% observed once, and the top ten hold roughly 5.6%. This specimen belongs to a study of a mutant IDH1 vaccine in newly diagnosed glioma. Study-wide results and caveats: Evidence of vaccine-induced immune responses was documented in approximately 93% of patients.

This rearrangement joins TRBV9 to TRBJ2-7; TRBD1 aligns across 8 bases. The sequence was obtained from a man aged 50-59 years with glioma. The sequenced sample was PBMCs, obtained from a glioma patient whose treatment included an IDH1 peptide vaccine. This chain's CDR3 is CASSVYPVDRGPYEQYF. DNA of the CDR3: TGTGCCAGCAGCGTATATCCGGTCGACAGGGGACCCTACGAGCAGTACTTC.